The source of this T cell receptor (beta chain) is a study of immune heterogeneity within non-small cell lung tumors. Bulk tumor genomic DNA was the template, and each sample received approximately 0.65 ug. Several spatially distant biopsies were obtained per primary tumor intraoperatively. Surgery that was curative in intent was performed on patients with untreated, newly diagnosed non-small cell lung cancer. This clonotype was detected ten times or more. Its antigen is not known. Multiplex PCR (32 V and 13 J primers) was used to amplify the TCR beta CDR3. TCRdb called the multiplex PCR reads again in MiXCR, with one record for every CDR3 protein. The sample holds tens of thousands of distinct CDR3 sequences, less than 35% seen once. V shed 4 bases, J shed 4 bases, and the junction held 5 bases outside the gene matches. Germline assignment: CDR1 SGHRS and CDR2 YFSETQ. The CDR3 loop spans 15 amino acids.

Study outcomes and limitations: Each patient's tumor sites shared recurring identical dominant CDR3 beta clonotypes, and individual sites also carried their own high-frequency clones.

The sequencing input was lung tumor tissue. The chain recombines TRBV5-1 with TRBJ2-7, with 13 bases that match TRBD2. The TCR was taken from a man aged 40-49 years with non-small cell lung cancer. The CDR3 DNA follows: TGCGCCAGCAGCGCCGGGACTAGCGGGATTTACGAGCAGTACTTC. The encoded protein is CASSAGTSGIYEQYF.